This T cell receptor (beta chain) came from a study of HIV-infected children after antiretroviral therapy interruption. Treatment meaning: PENTA 11 planned treatment interruption arm or continuous ART arm. Germline values: CDR1 SGHTA, CDR2 FQGNSA. The ends were cut back, 3 bases at V and 2 bases at J, with 13 bases in the middle. There are 16 residues in the CDR3. As for this clonotype: What it binds is not known.

A 3' RACE protocol on RNA, with unique molecular identifiers, produced the TCR library. TCRdb used MiXCR to reprocess the 3' RACE reads, holding one entry per CDR3 protein. The sample holds 90,000 or so distinct CDR3 sequences, under 8% seen once. Study results and caveats: Naive CD4+ sequences overlapped less between time points once interruption began.

Source: CD45RA+ CD4+ T cells from PBMCs, pooled from several time points, taken from a donor given antiretroviral therapy, either interrupted or continuous. Described subset: naive CD4+ CD45RA+ CD45RO- T cells. This chain links TRBV7-2 with TRBJ2-2; possibly TRBD2 for D (6 bases). The sequence was obtained from a pool of human donors with HIV. In nucleotides, the CDR3 is TGTGCCAGCAGCTTCGCCGGGACTCCTAACACCGGGGAGCTGTTTTTT. Translation: CASSFAGTPNTGELFF. Full variable domain (rest looked up from reference TRBV7-2 and TRBJ2-2): GAGVSQSPSNKVTEKGKDVELRCDPISGHTALYWYRQSLGQGLEFLIYFQGNSAPDKSGLPSDRFSAERTGGSVSTLTIQRTQQEDSAVYLCASSFAGTPNTGELFFGEGSRLTVL.